This note documents a single TCR beta chain sequence. The entry originates in a study of OX40 agonist ivuxolimab in advanced cancers. At the level of the study: A partial response was reached by three patients: one with hepatocellular carcinoma and two with cutaneous melanoma.

This CDR3 comprises 12 residues. V was trimmed by 11 bases and J by 5 bases, leaving 13 bases between them. Germline CDR1 is MNHNY and CDR2 is SVGAGI (reference sequence). Measured with immunoSEQ multiplex PCR; TCRdb has only the in-frame clones, and not every one. This sample has fewer than 70,000 clones; about nine tenths occur once, and the top ten carry around 2%. The clonotype originates from an adult with an advanced solid tumor such as melanoma, head and neck, liver or kidney cancer. Sequenced material: CD4+ or CD8+ T cells sorted from blood, taken in a trial of the OX40 agonist ivuxolimab. The V call is TRBV6-6, the J call TRBJ1-5, with D perhaps matching TRBD1 (5 bases). The DNA of the CDR3 is TGTGCCTGCGCAGGGCGGGATCAGCCCCAGCATTTT. Its protein is CACAGRDQPQHF.